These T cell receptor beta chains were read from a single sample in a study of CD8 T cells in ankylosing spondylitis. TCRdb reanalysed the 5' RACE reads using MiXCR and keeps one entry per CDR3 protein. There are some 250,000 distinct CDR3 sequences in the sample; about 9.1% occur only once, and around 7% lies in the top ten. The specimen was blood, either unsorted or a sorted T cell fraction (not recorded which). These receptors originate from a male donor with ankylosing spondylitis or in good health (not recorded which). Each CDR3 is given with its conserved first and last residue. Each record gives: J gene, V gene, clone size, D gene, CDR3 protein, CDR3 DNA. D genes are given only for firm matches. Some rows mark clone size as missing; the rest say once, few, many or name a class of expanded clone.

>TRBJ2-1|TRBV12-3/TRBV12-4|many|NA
CASKVASTYNEQFF
TGTGCCAGCAAAGTTGCCTCAACCTACAATGAGCAGTTCTTC
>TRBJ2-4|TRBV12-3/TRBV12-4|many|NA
CADGESKNIQYF
TGTGCCGACGGGGAGTCCAAAAACATTCAGTACTTC
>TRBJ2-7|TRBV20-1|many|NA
CSATLSGPGAYEQYF
TGCAGTGCTACTCTGTCCGGTCCGGGCGCCTACGAGCAGTACTTC
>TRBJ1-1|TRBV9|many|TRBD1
CASSVVEGARTEAFF
TGTGCCAGCAGCGTAGTGGAGGGGGCGAGAACTGAAGCTTTCTTT
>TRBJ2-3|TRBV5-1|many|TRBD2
CASSLATSGGTDTQYF
TGCGCCAGCAGCTTGGCGACTAGCGGGGGAACAGATACGCAGTATTTT
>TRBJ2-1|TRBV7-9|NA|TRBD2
CVSSLGSRGAPQLF
TGTGTCAGCAGCTTAGGCTCGCGGGGGGCCCCTCAGCTCTTC
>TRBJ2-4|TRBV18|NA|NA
CASSPPEAGLFRFNIQYF
TGTGCCAGCTCACCACCGGAGGCAGGCTTATTCCGCTTCAACATTCAGTACTTC
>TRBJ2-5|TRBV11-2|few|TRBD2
CASSFKLAGGPHGAETQYF
TGTGCCAGCAGCTTCAAGTTGGCGGGGGGGCCCCACGGTGCGGAGACCCAGTACTTC
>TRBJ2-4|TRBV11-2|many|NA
CASSLYALATSAKNIQYF
TGTGCCAGCAGCTTATATGCGCTAGCAACCTCAGCCAAAAACATTCAGTACTTC
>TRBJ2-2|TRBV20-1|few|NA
CSAREGLGTGELFF
TGCAGTGCTAGAGAAGGTTTAGGGACCGGGGAGCTGTTTTTT
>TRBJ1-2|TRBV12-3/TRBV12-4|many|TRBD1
CASSLNMGQGRYGYTF
TGTGCCAGCAGTTTAAATATGGGACAGGGGCGCTATGGCTACACCTTC
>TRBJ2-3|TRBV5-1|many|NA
CASSYLLLDTQYF
TGCGCCAGCAGCTACTTATTGTTAGATACGCAGTATTTT
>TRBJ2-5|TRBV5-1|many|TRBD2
CASSYKGGPEETQYF
TGCGCCAGCAGCTACAAGGGAGGGCCGGAAGAGACCCAGTACTTC
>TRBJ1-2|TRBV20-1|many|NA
CSARDPTGLYGYTF
TGCAGTGCTAGAGATCCAACAGGTTTATATGGCTACACCTTC
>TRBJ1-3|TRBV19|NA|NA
CATEGGAIYF
TGTGCCACCGAAGGAGGAGCCATATATTTT
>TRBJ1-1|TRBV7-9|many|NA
CASSLGALEAFF
TGTGCCAGCAGCTTAGGGGCACTGGAAGCTTTCTTT
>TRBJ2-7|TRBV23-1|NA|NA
CASSPRSPRVGVEQYF
TGCGCCAGCAGTCCCCGATCCCCCAGAGTAGGGGTGGAGCAGTACTTC
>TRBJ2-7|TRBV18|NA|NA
CASSPYTGTHEQYF
TGTGCCAGCTCACCTTACACCGGGACCCACGAGCAGTACTTC
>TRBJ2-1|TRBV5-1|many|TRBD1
CASSFDRGWSWEQFF
TGCGCCAGCAGCTTCGACAGGGGGTGGTCATGGGAGCAGTTCTTC
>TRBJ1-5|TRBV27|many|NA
CASRLYSNQPQHF
TGTGCCAGCAGATTGTATAGCAATCAGCCCCAGCATTTT
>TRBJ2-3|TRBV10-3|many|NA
CAISEGDTQYF
TGTGCCATCAGTGAAGGGGATACGCAGTATTTT
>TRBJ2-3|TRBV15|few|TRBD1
CATSRDLKAGGVTDTQYF
TGTGCCACCAGCAGAGATCTAAAGGCAGGGGGCGTGACAGATACGCAGTATTTT
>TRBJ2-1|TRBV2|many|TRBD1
CASSEKTGFYNEQFF
TGTGCCAGCAGTGAAAAGACAGGGTTCTACAATGAGCAGTTCTTC
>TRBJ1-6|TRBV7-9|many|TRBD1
CASSSLGQGARKPLHF
TGTGCCAGCAGCTCGCTGGGACAGGGGGCTAGAAAACCCCTCCACTTT
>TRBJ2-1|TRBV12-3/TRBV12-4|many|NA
CASSSLDNEQFF
TGTGCCAGCAGTTCTCTAGACAATGAGCAGTTCTTC
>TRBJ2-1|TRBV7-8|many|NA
CASSFFRGPINEQFF
TGTGCCAGCAGCTTCTTCCGGGGACCCATTAATGAGCAGTTCTTC
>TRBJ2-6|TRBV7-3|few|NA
CASSPSSGNRRANVLTF
TGTGCCAGCAGCCCCAGTTCAGGGAATAGGAGGGCCAACGTCCTGACTTTC
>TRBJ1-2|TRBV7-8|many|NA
CASSPSGGMSYTF
TGTGCCAGCAGCCCCTCGGGGGGCATGAGCTACACCTTC
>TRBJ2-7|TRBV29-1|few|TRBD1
CSVEGTGGAEQYF
TGCAGCGTTGAAGGGACAGGGGGCGCCGAGCAGTACTTC
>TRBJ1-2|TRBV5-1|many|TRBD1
CASSTGQGAYGYTF
TGCGCCAGCAGTACTGGACAGGGGGCTTATGGCTACACCTTC
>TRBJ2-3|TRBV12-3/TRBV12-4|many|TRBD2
CASTGGTSGASTDTQYF
TGTGCCAGCACCGGGGGGACTAGCGGGGCTAGCACAGATACGCAGTATTTT
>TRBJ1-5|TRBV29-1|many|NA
CSFRDANQPQHF
TGCAGCTTCCGGGACGCAAATCAGCCCCAGCATTTT
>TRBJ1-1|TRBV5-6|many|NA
CASSLKSRYTEAFF
TGTGCCAGCAGCTTAAAGTCCCGGTACACTGAAGCTTTCTTT
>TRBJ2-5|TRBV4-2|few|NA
CASSQDPGGGRETQYF
TGTGCCAGCAGCCAAGATCCAGGAGGGGGGCGAGAGACCCAGTACTTC
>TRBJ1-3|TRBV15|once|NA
CATSRAPLARSLGLENTIYF
TGTGCCACCAGCAGAGCCCCCCTGGCCCGAAGCCTGGGGTTGGAAAACACCATATATTTT
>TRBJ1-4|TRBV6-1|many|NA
CASRGPNLEEKLFF
TGTGCCAGCAGAGGACCTAATTTAGAAGAAAAACTGTTTTTT
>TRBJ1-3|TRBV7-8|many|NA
CASSLSMAFSGNTIYF
TGTGCCAGCAGCTTGAGTATGGCCTTCTCTGGAAACACCATATATTTT
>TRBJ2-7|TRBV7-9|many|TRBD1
CASSPGTGIYEQYF
TGTGCCAGCAGCCCCGGGACAGGGATATACGAGCAGTACTTC
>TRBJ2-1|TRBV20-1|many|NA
CSARDRTFNNEQFF
TGCAGTGCTAGAGATCGGACTTTCAACAATGAGCAGTTCTTC
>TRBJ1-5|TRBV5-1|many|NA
CASSFRVEGGSNQPQHF
TGCGCCAGCAGCTTTCGGGTCGAGGGTGGGAGCAATCAGCCCCAGCATTTT
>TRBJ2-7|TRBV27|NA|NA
CASKRNEQYF
TGTGCCAGCAAAAGGAACGAGCAGTACTTC
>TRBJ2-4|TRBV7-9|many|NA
CASSFLTETQRDIQYF
TGTGCCAGCAGCTTCTTGACCGAGACCCAGAGGGACATTCAGTACTTC
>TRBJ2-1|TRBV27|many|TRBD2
CASSLIAGSYNEQFF
TGTGCCAGCAGTCTAATAGCGGGATCCTACAATGAGCAGTTCTTC
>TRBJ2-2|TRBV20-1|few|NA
CSARDLRGPGELFF
TGCAGTGCTAGAGATCTTCGGGGCCCCGGGGAGCTGTTTTTT
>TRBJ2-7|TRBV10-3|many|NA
CAIEAENYEQYF
TGTGCCATCGAGGCAGAGAACTACGAGCAGTACTTC
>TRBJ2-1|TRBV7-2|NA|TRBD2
CASSLAGTRNGNEQFF
TGTGCCAGCAGCTTAGCGGGGACTAGAAACGGCAATGAGCAGTTCTTC
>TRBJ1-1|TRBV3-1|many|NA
CASSRNSQGEAFF
TGTGCCAGCAGCCGAAACAGTCAGGGTGAAGCTTTCTTT
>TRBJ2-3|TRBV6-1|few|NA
CASSGLSTDTQYF
TGTGCCAGTTCGGGACTCAGCACAGATACGCAGTATTTT
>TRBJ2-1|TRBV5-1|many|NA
CASSLRRLKNEQFF
TGCGCCAGCAGCTTGAGGCGACTGAAAAATGAGCAGTTCTTC
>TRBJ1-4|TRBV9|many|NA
CASSSHSATNEKLFF
TGTGCCAGCAGCTCCCACAGCGCAACTAATGAAAAACTGTTTTTT
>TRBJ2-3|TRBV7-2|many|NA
CASSSSAGADTQYF
TGTGCCAGCAGCTCGTCTGCCGGGGCAGATACGCAGTATTTT
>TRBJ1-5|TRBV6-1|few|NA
CASSMEGGGNQPQHF
TGTGCCAGCAGTATGGAAGGGGGAGGCAATCAGCCCCAGCATTTT
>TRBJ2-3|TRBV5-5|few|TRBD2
CASSLGSSGDYTQYF
TGTGCCAGCAGCTTGGGTAGTAGCGGGGATTATACGCAGTATTTT
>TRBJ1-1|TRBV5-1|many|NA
CASSLDTEAFF
TGCGCCAGCAGCTTGGACACTGAAGCTTTCTTT
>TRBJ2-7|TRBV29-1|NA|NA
CSVRTVDSYEQYF
TGCAGCGTTCGAACAGTTGATTCCTACGAGCAGTACTTC
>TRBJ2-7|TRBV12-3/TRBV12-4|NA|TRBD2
CASSLAATYEQYF
TGTGCCAGCAGCCTAGCGGCGACCTACGAGCAGTACTTC
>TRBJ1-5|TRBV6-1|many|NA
CASTVWGLNQPQHF
TGTGCCAGCACTGTTTGGGGCCTAAATCAGCCCCAGCATTTT
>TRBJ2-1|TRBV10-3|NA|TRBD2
CAISLAGYDNEQFF
TGTGCCATCTCACTAGCGGGGTATGACAATGAGCAGTTCTTC
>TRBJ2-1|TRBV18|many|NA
CASSPPAYNEQFF
TGTGCCAGCTCACCACCGGCCTACAATGAGCAGTTCTTC
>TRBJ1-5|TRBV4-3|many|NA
CASSQDPIRSAGNQPQHF
TGCGCCAGCAGCCAAGATCCGATCCGGTCCGCGGGGAATCAGCCCCAGCATTTT